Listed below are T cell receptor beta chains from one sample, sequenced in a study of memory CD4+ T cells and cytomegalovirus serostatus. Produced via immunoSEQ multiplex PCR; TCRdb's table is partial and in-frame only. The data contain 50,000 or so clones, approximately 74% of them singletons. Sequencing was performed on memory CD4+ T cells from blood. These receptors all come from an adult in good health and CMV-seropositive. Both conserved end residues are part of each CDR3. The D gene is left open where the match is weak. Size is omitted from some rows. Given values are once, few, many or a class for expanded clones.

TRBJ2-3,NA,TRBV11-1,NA,CASSSSGTTTDTQYF,TGTGCCAGCAGCTCATCCGGGACGACCACAGATACGCAGTATTTT
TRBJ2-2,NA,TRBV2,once,CASTDGRTTRGTGELFF,TGTGCCAGCACTGATGGGAGGACTACCCGTGGCACCGGGGAGCTGTTTTTT
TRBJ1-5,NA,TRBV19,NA,CASSIDAGGDQPQHF,TGTGCCAGTAGTATAGATGCGGGGGGGGATCAGCCCCAGCATTTT
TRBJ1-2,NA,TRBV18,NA,CASSPRGEDGYTF,TGTGCCAGCTCACCCCGGGGGGAGGATGGCTACACCTTC
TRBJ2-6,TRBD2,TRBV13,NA,CASSRTSGVSGANVLTF,TGTGCCAGCAGCCGGACTAGCGGGGTCTCTGGGGCCAACGTCCTGACTTTC
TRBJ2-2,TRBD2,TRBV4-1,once,CASSRRTSAVHRGAVF,TGCGCCAGCAGCCGCAGGACTAGCGCGGTGCACCGGGGAGCTGTTTTT
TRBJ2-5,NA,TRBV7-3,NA,CASSRGTREETQYF,TGTGCCAGCAGCCGCGGGACCAGAGAAGAGACCCAGTACTTC
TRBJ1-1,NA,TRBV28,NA,CASSSLGVNTEAFF,TGTGCCAGCAGTTCTTTAGGGGTGAACACTGAAGCTTTCTTT
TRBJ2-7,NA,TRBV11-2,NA,CASRSGYEQYF,TGTGCCAGCAGGTCCGGGTACGAGCAGTACTTC
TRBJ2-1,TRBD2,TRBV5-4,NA,CASRPGGREGFNEQFF,TGTGCCAGCAGGCCTGGGGGGCGGGAGGGCTTCAATGAGCAGTTCTTC
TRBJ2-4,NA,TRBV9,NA,CASSVGVGAKNIQYF,TGTGCCAGCAGCGTAGGCGTGGGAGCCAAAAACATTCAGTACTTC
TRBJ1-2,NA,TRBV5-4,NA,CASSLDSYGYTF,TGTGCCAGCAGCTTGGACAGCTATGGCTACACCTTC
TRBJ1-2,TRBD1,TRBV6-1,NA,CASRGQEEGNYGYTF,TGTGCCAGCAGGGGACAGGAAGAAGGTAACTATGGCTACACCTTC
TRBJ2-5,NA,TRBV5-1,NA,CASSLEGNPQETQYF,TGCGCCAGCAGCTTGGAGGGGAATCCGCAAGAGACCCAGTACTTC
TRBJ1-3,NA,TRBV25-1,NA,CASSDLHGNTIYF,TGTGCCAGCAGTGACCTACATGGAAACACCATATATTTT
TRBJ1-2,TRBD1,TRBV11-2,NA,CASSAPQGARDYGYTF,TGTGCCAGCAGCGCACCCCAGGGGGCGCGGGACTATGGCTACACCTTC
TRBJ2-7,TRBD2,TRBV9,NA,CASSVVGTSEQYF,TGTGCCAGCAGCGTAGTCGGGACTAGCGAGCAGTACTTC
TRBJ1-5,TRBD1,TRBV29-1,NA,CSVSDRSNQPQHF,TGCAGCGTTTCGGACAGGTCCAATCAGCCCCAGCATTTT
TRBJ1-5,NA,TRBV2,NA,CASSGQGGGNQPQHF,TGTGCCAGCAGCGGTCAGGGTGGAGGCAATCAGCCCCAGCATTTT
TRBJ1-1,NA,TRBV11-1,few,CASSLDRNTEAFF,TGTGCCAGCAGCTTAGATCGGAACACTGAAGCTTTCTTT
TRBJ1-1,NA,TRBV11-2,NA,CASSLDGEGSGTEAFF,TGTGCCAGCAGCTTAGATGGCGAGGGGTCGGGCACTGAAGCTTTCTTT
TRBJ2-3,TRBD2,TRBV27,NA,CASSLWLAGARTDTQYF,TGTGCCAGCAGTTTATGGCTAGCGGGGGCCCGCACAGATACGCAGTATTTT
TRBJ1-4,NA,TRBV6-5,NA,CASRFRGTGEKLFF,TGTGCCAGCAGATTCAGGGGTACGGGTGAAAAACTGTTTTTT
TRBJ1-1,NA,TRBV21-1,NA,CASSTRGTGDRGLWNTEAFF,TGTGCCAGCAGCACGCGAGGAACTGGGGACAGGGGCCTTTGGAACACTGAAGCTTTCTTT
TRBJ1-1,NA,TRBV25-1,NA,CASSEPGSTEAFF,TGTGCCAGCAGTGAACCAGGGAGCACTGAAGCTTTCTTT
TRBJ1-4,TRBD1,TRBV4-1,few,CASSHAGQGLTEKLFF,TGCGCCAGCAGCCACGCCGGACAGGGGCTAACTGAAAAACTGTTTTTT
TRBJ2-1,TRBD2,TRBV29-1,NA,CSVVPLGGFEQFF,TGCAGCGTTGTCCCCCTGGGAGGGTTTGAGCAGTTCTTC
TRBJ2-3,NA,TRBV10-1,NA,CASSDSVLDTQYF,TGCGCCAGCAGTGATTCCGTTCTCGATACGCAGTATTTT
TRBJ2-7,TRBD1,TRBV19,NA,CASSISTGGLYYEQYF,TGTGCCAGTAGTATCTCGACAGGGGGCCTTTACTACGAGCAGTACTTC
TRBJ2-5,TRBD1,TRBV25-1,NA,CASSAQQGGGETQYF,TGTGCCAGCAGTGCTCAACAGGGGGGTGGAGAGACCCAGTACTTC
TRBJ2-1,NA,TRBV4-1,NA,CASSQSLRDNEQFF,TGCGCCAGCAGCCAATCTCTCAGGGACAATGAGCAGTTCTTC
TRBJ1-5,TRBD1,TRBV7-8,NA,CASSLSRQGNQPQHF,TGTGCCAGCAGCTTAAGTCGACAGGGAAATCAGCCCCAGCATTTT
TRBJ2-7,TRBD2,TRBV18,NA,CASSPSSGGANEQYF,TGTGCCAGCTCACCGTCTAGCGGGGGGGCCAACGAGCAGTACTTC
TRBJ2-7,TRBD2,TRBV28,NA,CASLPGGDNYEQYF,TGTGCCAGCCTCCCGGGAGGGGATAACTACGAGCAGTACTTC
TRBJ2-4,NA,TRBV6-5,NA,CASRPGLAGNIQYF,TGTGCCAGCAGACCGGGACTGGCGGGAAACATTCAGTACTTC
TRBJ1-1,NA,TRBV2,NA,CASSALRAAFF,TGTGCCAGCAGTGCCCTGAGGGCGGCTTTCTTT
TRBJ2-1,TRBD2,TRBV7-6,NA,CASSLVPGLAYNEQFF,TGTGCCAGCAGCTTAGTACCGGGACTAGCTTACAATGAGCAGTTCTTC
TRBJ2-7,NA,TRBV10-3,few,CAISDASEHEQYF,TGTGCCATCAGTGACGCTAGCGAACACGAGCAGTACTTC
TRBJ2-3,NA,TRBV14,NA,CASSPALGTDTQYF,TGTGCCAGCAGCCCCGCCCTAGGCACAGATACGCAGTATTTT
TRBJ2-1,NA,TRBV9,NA,CASSVAPVRNEQFF,TGTGCCAGCAGCGTAGCTCCGGTACGCAATGAGCAGTTCTTC
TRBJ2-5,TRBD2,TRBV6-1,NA,CASRRTSGQETQYF,TGTGCCAGTAGACGGACTAGCGGTCAAGAGACCCAGTACTTC
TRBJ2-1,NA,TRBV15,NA,CATSRRVDGSYNEQFF,TGTGCCACCAGCAGGCGGGTTGACGGTTCCTACAATGAGCAGTTCTTC
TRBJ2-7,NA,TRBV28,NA,CASSQEGPSAEQYF,TGTGCCAGCAGTCAAGAGGGACCCTCGGCAGAGCAGTACTTC
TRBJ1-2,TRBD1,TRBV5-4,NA,CASSLLGQGSHGYTF,TGTGCCAGCAGCTTGTTGGGACAGGGGTCTCATGGCTACACCTTC
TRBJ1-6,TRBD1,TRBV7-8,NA,CASSFGTGTLNSPLHF,TGTGCCAGCAGCTTCGGGACAGGGACACTGAATTCACCCCTCCACTTT
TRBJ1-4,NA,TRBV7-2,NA,CASSLLVNEKLFF,TGTGCCAGCAGCTTATTGGTTAACGAAAAACTGTTTTTT